Listed below are T cell receptor beta chains from one sample, sequenced in a study of cytomegalovirus exposure and HLA in healthy donors. The data were produced by immunoSEQ multiplex PCR, yet TCRdb's version contains in-frame clones alone and is incomplete. The data show approximately 170,000 clones, roughly 84% seen once. The sequencing sample was made of PBMCs. These receptors were obtained from a man younger than 45 in good health and CMV-seropositive. CDR3s include the opening cysteine and the closing phenylalanine or tryptophan. The D gene is left open where the match is weak. Some rows have no size entry. The others give once, few or many, or a class for an expanded clone.

size,V,D,J,DNA,CDR3
-,TRBV5-1,-,TRBJ1-1,TGCGCCAGCAGCCCACAGCACGCGAACACTGAAGCTTTCTTT,CASSPQHANTEAFF
-,TRBV7-9,TRBD1,TRBJ1-1,TGTGCCAGCAGCTCACGGACAGGGGGGAAGATTGAAGCTTTCTTT,CASSSRTGGKIEAFF
few,TRBV6-6,-,TRBJ1-3,TGTGCCAGCAATAATCTCGGAAACACCATATATTTT,CASNNLGNTIYF
-,TRBV9,TRBD2,TRBJ2-1,TGTGCCAGCAGCGTCGCTAGCGGTTTCAATGAGCAGTTCTTC,CASSVASGFNEQFF
-,TRBV27,TRBD2,TRBJ2-3,TGTGCCAGCAGTTCGGGGAACCTAGCGGGAGGACGCACAGATACGCAGTATTTT,CASSSGNLAGGRTDTQYF
-,TRBV11-1,-,TRBJ1-3,TGTGCCAGCAGCCGGAGCGGGTCGTCAGGAAACACCATATATTTT,CASSRSGSSGNTIYF
-,TRBV29-1,-,TRBJ2-5,TGCAGCGTTGAGCGGGCTCAAGAGACCCAGTACTTC,CSVERAQETQYF
few,TRBV9,TRBD1,TRBJ1-1,TGTGCCAGCAGCTTCCGGGACAGGGGCAGGGAAGCTTTCTTT,CASSFRDRGREAFF
-,TRBV9,TRBD2,TRBJ2-5,TGTGCCAGCAGCGTGGAAGCCGGGACTAGCGGGAGCTGGGAGACCCAGTACTTC,CASSVEAGTSGSWETQYF
-,TRBV7-3,TRBD1,TRBJ2-6,TGTGCCAGCAGCCCCTTGGGGGACAGGGACTACTCTGGGGCCAACGTCCTGACTTTC,CASSPLGDRDYSGANVLTF
-,TRBV9,TRBD2,TRBJ2-1,TGTGCCAGCAGCGTAGCACCGACTAGCGGTAATGAGCAGTTCTTC,CASSVAPTSGNEQFF
once,TRBV5-1,-,TRBJ1-2,TGCGCCAGCAGCTTGTCATCAGGGGTAATTGGCTACACCTTC,CASSLSSGVIGYTF
-,TRBV19,-,TRBJ1-1,TGTGCCAGTAGTATCGCGGCTATGGTCACTGAAGCTTTCTTT,CASSIAAMVTEAFF
-,TRBV6-6,-,TRBJ1-6,TGTGCCAGCAGGCCCGACATCTTACATTCACCCCTCCACTTT,CASRPDILHSPLHF
-,TRBV4-3,TRBD2,TRBJ2-1,TGCGCCAGCAGCCAAGATGCTAGCGGGTCCTACAATGAGCAGTTCTTC,CASSQDASGSYNEQFF
few,TRBV5-4,-,TRBJ2-3,TGTGCCAGCAGCTTGGCGGGAACCGATACGCAGTATTTT,CASSLAGTDTQYF
-,TRBV7-9,TRBD1,TRBJ1-5,TGTGCCAGCAGCCTCGGGACAGGGGGCTTCAATCAGCCCCAGCATTTT,CASSLGTGGFNQPQHF
-,TRBV5-4,-,TRBJ1-6,TGTGCCAGCAGCTTGGGGGACATGCGCTCCTATAATTCACCCCTCCACTTT,CASSLGDMRSYNSPLHF
-,TRBV7-6,-,TRBJ1-4,TGTGCCAGCAGCTTATACAGCAAGACTGAAAAACTGTTTTTT,CASSLYSKTEKLFF
-,TRBV13,-,TRBJ1-2,TGTGCCAGCAGCTTAGTAGGAGTTAACTATGGCTACACCTTC,CASSLVGVNYGYTF
-,TRBV11-1,-,TRBJ2-7,TGTGCCAGCAGCGGAGCCTACGAGCAGTACTTC,CASSGAYEQYF
once,TRBV7-9,-,TRBJ2-5,TGTTCCAGCAGCCTTCCTGCCCTAGGTCAAGAGACCCAGTACTTC,CSSSLPALGQETQYF
-,TRBV30,-,TRBJ1-5,TGTGCCTGGAGTGGCAGGGGCCGGCAGCCCCAGCATTTT,CAWSGRGRQPQHF
many,TRBV5-6,TRBD2,TRBJ2-7,TGTGCCAGCAGCTCTGACCTTAGCGGGAGGGATTACTACGAGCAGTACTTC,CASSSDLSGRDYYEQYF
-,TRBV27,TRBD1,TRBJ1-5,TGTGCCAGCAGTTTGACAGGGTTCAATAATCAGCCCCAGCATTTT,CASSLTGFNNQPQHF
once,TRBV5-5,-,TRBJ2-5,TGTGCCAGCAGCCCGGGACACCTAGGGCAGGAGACCCAGTACTTC,CASSPGHLGQETQYF
-,TRBV2,-,TRBJ2-3,TGTGCCAGTGGCGGTGACACAGATACGCAGTATTTT,CASGGDTDTQYF
-,TRBV6-5,TRBD2,TRBJ2-7,TGTGCCAGCAGTTCGGACACCGGGACTAGCAACAGCAGGAAGTACTTC,CASSSDTGTSNSRKYF
-,TRBV7-3,TRBD2,TRBJ2-3,TGTGCCAGCAGCTTAATCGCGGGAGGAAGCACAGATACGCAGTATTTT,CASSLIAGGSTDTQYF
-,TRBV19,TRBD2,TRBJ2-5,TGTGCCAGTAGAGTTAGCGGGAGTTTGGAGACCCAGTACTTC,CASRVSGSLETQYF
few,TRBV6-1,TRBD1,TRBJ1-5,TGTGCCAGCAGTCTTACAGGGGGCGCGGTTCAGCCCCAGCATTTT,CASSLTGGAVQPQHF
-,TRBV10-3,-,TRBJ2-4,TGTGCCATCAGCCCAGGATCCTTGGGAGCCAAAAACATTCAGTACTTC,CAISPGSLGAKNIQYF
-,TRBV28,-,TRBJ1-5,TGTGCCAGCAGTTCCCAGGTTGGCAGTCGGGGTCAGCCCCAGCATTTT,CASSSQVGSRGQPQHF
-,TRBV14,-,TRBJ1-2,TGTGCCAGCAGCCAGTCCAGGGGCTATGGCTACACCTTC,CASSQSRGYGYTF
-,TRBV27,-,TRBJ1-1,TGTGCCAGCAGTGGGGGGGCCTTAAACACTGAAGCTTTCTTT,CASSGGALNTEAFF
-,TRBV11-1,-,TRBJ2-5,TGTGCCAGCAGCTTAGCGGGCAAGACCCAGTACTTC,CASSLAGKTQYF
-,TRBV29-1,-,TRBJ2-3,TGCAGCGTTGTTAGGACAGTCACAGATACGCAGTATTTT,CSVVRTVTDTQYF
-,TRBV5-6,-,TRBJ2-7,TGTGCCAGCAGCTTGGAAGGGGCGTACGAGCAGTACTTC,CASSLEGAYEQYF
once,TRBV2,TRBD1,TRBJ2-1,TGTGTCAGCAGCCTGACAGGGGGGTACAATGAGCAGTTCTTC,CVSSLTGGYNEQFF
-,TRBV29-1,TRBD2,TRBJ2-3,TGCAGCGTTGAAGGGGCGCTAGCGGGCGGGTCAGGGCAGTATTTT,CSVEGALAGGSGQYF
once,TRBV5-1,-,TRBJ2-7,TGCGCCAGCGCCCCCGGGATCCTCTCCTACGAGCAGTACTTC,CASAPGILSYEQYF
-,TRBV9,TRBD2,TRBJ2-1,TGTGCCAGCAGCGCCGGGCGAGGGAGGGATGAGCAGTTCTTC,CASSAGRGRDEQFF
-,TRBV13,TRBD1,TRBJ1-4,TGTGCCAGCAGCGGGGACAGGGGTGAAAAACTGTTTTTT,CASSGDRGEKLFF
-,TRBV2,-,TRBJ1-4,TGTGCCAGCAGCGGTCGGGGTAGGGATGAAAAACTGTTTTTT,CASSGRGRDEKLFF
-,TRBV9,-,TRBJ1-3,TGTGCCAGCAGCCTTCCCGGGACAAGCGACACCATATATTTT,CASSLPGTSDTIYF
-,TRBV19,TRBD1,TRBJ2-2,TGTGCCAGTAGTAGGGGCAACAGGGGACGTTACACCGGGGAGCTGTTTTTT,CASSRGNRGRYTGELFF
-,TRBV19,-,TRBJ2-3,TGTGCCAGTAGTGAGGTGAGCACAGATACGCAGTATTTT,CASSEVSTDTQYF
-,TRBV30,TRBD1,TRBJ1-3,TGTGCCTGGAGAACCGGGACAGGTTATCGTACCATATATTTT,CAWRTGTGYRTIYF
few,TRBV19,TRBD1,TRBJ2-6,TGTGCCAGTAGTCCCGGGACAGGGGGTTGGGGGGCCAACGTCCTGACTTTC,CASSPGTGGWGANVLTF
-,TRBV13,TRBD1,TRBJ1-2,TGTGCCAGCAGTTTGCGACAGGGCAATCAAGGCTACACCTTC,CASSLRQGNQGYTF
-,TRBV6-5,TRBD1,TRBJ2-1,TGTGCCAGCAGTGGACAGGGGAGAAATAATGAGCAGTTCTTC,CASSGQGRNNEQFF
-,TRBV4-1,TRBD1,TRBJ2-3,TGCGCCAGCAGCCCTATCGGACAGGGGATTCGAGATACGCAGTATTTT,CASSPIGQGIRDTQYF